These 5 T cell receptor beta chains originate from one sample sequenced in a study of T cell repertoires in cytomegalovirus infection. TCRdb analysed the reads with MiXCR anew, one entry per CDR3 protein. The sample carries approximately 630,000 distinct CDR3 sequences, roughly 26% recorded once. Sequencing was performed on CD8+ T cells from PBMCs. The receptors here all came from a human donor in good health (CMV status not recorded). Some clones in this sample may be carry-over from other donors' samples.

Turning to this clonotype: No conserved phenylalanine or tryptophan ends this CDR3, so it is likely a read error. The CDR3 loop reads CASSLGPFSSYNEQFS. CDR3 sequence (DNA): TGTGCCAGCAGTTTAGGACCGTTCAGCTCCTACAATGAGCAGTTCTCC. V is TRBV28 and J is TRBJ2-1; D not resolved. In germline, CDR1 is MDHEN, CDR2 SYDVKM. The V end lost 2 bases, the J end lost 0 bases, and 11 bases lay between the germline ends. The CDR3 spans 16 residues.

This clonotype was seen at least ten times. This rearrangement joins TRBV6-6 to TRBJ1-4, with 9 positions matching TRBD1. The germline V gene encodes CDR1 MNHNY and CDR2 SVGAGI (reference sequence). This CDR3 has 15 amino acids. The J segment lost 7 bases and the V segment lost 10 bases, leaving 13 bases of the junction unmatched. The DNA of the CDR3 is TGTGCCACCATGGACCCGGGACAGGGCGGTGAAAAACTGTTTTTT. Translated, it gives CATMDPGQGGEKLFF.

This clonotype was counted at least ten times. The genes are TRBV6-5 and TRBJ2-5, with 8 bases matching TRBD2. CDR3 length equals 17 residues. Germline V gene sequence: CDR1 MNHEY, CDR2 SVGAGI. With V trimmed by 2 bases and J by 5 bases, 13 bases remained unmatched. The CDR3 reads CASSYPVSGGAFETQYF. Written as DNA, the CDR3 is TGTGCCAGCAGTTACCCTGTCTCCGGGGGGGCCTTCGAGACCCAGTACTTC.

The sample holds a few counts of this clonotype. The rearrangement joins TRBV7-9 to TRBJ2-3; TRBD1 matches at 8 bases. Trimming at V came to 4 bases and at J to 0 bases, leaving 3 bases not matched to a gene. There are 15 residues in the CDR3. CDR1 and CDR2 from the germline V gene are SEHNR and FQNEAQ (reference sequence). CDR3 DNA: TGTGCCAGCAGCTCGACAGGGGCTAGCACAGATACGCAGTATTTT. Amino acids: CASSSTGASTDTQYF. Drawing the rest from reference TRBV7-9 and TRBJ2-3, the complete variable domain is DTGVSQNPRHKITKRGQNVTFRCDPISEHNRLYWYRQTLGQGPEFLTYFQNEAQLEKSRLLSDRFSAERPKGSFSTLEIQRTEQGDSAMYLCASSSTGASTDTQYFGPGTRLTVL.

The chain combines TRBV12-3 or TRBV12-4 with TRBJ2-5; 8 bases agree with TRBD2. The CDR3 covers 14 residues. V lost 7 bases to trimming and J lost 5 bases; unmatched junction nucleotides: 9. The CDR3 DNA reads TGTGCCAGCACTCCGGGGGGGGGCCTGGAGACCCAGTACTTC. It yields the protein CASTPGGGLETQYF.